This paragraph reports one T cell receptor (beta chain). Antigen specificity is unknown. This sample was taken from a study of T cells after posttransplantation cyclophosphamide. Study-wide results and caveats: Tissue-infiltrating T cells from skin or gut overlapped little with blood T cells. Recipient CMV seropositivity and CMV reactivation strongly tracked TRB clonality. Donor-recipient repertoire similarity was low at 1-2 months, rising over year one.

Treatment was busulfan-fludarabine conditioning, a marrow graft, and cyclophosphamide on days +3 and +4. CDR1 and CDR2 (germline): SGHAT, FQNNGV. V lost 2 bases to trimming and J lost 2 bases, with 16 bases between them. This CDR3 has 18 amino acids. Libraries were prepared by immunoSEQ multiplex PCR; TCRdb keeps only in-frame clonotypes and omits some of them. Of around 18,000 clones listed, roughly 80% are singletons. The rearrangement joins TRBV11-2 to TRBJ1-6; no definite D call. The sequence was collected from a female patient in her 40s who received an allogeneic stem cell transplant from a related donor, was CMV-positive, and had no GVHD. The graft donor may be the source of some T cells. Sample: CD8+ T cells sorted from PBMCs, taken 1903 days after a stem cell transplant with posttransplant cyclophosphamide. The CDR3 DNA follows: TGTGCCAGCAGCTTAAGCCCCCCCCTCCTTACCTATAATTCACCCCTCCACTTT. It encodes CASSLSPPLLTYNSPLHF.